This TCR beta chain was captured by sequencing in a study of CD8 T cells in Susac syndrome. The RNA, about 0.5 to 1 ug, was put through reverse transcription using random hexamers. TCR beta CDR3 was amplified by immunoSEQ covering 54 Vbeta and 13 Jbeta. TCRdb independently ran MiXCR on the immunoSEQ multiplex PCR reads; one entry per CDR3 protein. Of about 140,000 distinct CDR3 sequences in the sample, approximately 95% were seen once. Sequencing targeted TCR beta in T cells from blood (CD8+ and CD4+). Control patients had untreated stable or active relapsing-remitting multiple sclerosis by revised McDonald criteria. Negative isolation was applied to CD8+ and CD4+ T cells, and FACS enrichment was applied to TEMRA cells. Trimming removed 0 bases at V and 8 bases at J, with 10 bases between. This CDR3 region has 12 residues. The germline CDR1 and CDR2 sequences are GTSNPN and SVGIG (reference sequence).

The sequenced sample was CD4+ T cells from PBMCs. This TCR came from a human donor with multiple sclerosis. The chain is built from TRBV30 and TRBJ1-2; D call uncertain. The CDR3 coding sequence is TGTGCCTGGAGTGTACCGGTGAAGGGCTACACCTTC. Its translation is CAWSVPVKGYTF.